These T cell receptor beta chains were read from a single sample in a study of post-analysis software for immune sequencing data. TCRdb itself ran the PCR reads through MiXCR, one entry per CDR3 protein. The repertoire holds about 200,000 distinct CDR3 sequences, with 29% as singletons. Source material: blood. The receptors here all came from a girl between 2 and 17 years old with multiple sclerosis. Both conserved end residues are trimmed from each CDR3. Each record gives: V gene, J gene, CDR3 protein.

v_call: TRBV7-9
j_call: TRBJ2-6
cdr3_aa: ASSLQDRANVLT

v_call: TRBV5-1
j_call: TRBJ2-1
cdr3_aa: ASSSGQNEQF

v_call: TRBV29-1
j_call: TRBJ2-5
cdr3_aa: SYFGQGNQETQY

v_call: TRBV5-1
j_call: TRBJ1-6
cdr3_aa: ASSFGTGGSYNSPLH

v_call: TRBV20-1
j_call: TRBJ2-7
cdr3_aa: SASLSATSYEQY

v_call: TRBV14
j_call: TRBJ2-7
cdr3_aa: ASSRVTSGGYEQY

v_call: TRBV12-3/TRBV12-4
j_call: TRBJ2-7
cdr3_aa: AIAETDRGYEQY

v_call: TRBV21-1
j_call: TRBJ1-1
cdr3_aa: ASTSLEMNTEAF

v_call: TRBV20-1
j_call: TRBJ2-7
cdr3_aa: SASGTGDYEQY

v_call: TRBV4-1
j_call: TRBJ2-5
cdr3_aa: ASSQDVGREETQY

v_call: TRBV27
j_call: TRBJ1-5
cdr3_aa: ASSLDRGHQPQH

v_call: TRBV11-3
j_call: TRBJ1-2
cdr3_aa: ASSFRQKNYGYT

v_call: TRBV5-1
j_call: TRBJ2-1
cdr3_aa: ASSSPWGGYNEQF

v_call: TRBV3-1
j_call: TRBJ2-3
cdr3_aa: ASSQAGSGTQY

v_call: TRBV27
j_call: TRBJ2-5
cdr3_aa: ASSGREYQETQY

v_call: TRBV29-1
j_call: TRBJ2-1
cdr3_aa: SVVGRRESYNEQF

v_call: TRBV30
j_call: TRBJ2-3
cdr3_aa: AWLPGYTDTQY

v_call: TRBV7-8
j_call: TRBJ1-4
cdr3_aa: ASSLSGGEKLF

v_call: TRBV12-3/TRBV12-4
j_call: TRBJ2-2
cdr3_aa: ASSFAGELF

v_call: TRBV12-3/TRBV12-4
j_call: TRBJ1-2
cdr3_aa: ASSPSGTVNYGYT

v_call: TRBV6-2/TRBV6-3
j_call: TRBJ2-7
cdr3_aa: ASRDGRINEQY

v_call: TRBV28
j_call: TRBJ1-2
cdr3_aa: ASSFKGYGYGYT

v_call: TRBV2
j_call: TRBJ1-1
cdr3_aa: ASRTGLQNTEAF

v_call: TRBV20-1
j_call: TRBJ1-3
cdr3_aa: SANDRGQNTIY

v_call: TRBV7-8
j_call: TRBJ2-2
cdr3_aa: ASSLKWTRELF

v_call: TRBV7-9
j_call: TRBJ2-3
cdr3_aa: TSSLGVGVTDTQY

v_call: TRBV7-9
j_call: TRBJ1-2
cdr3_aa: ASSINEGST

v_call: TRBV5-1
j_call: TRBJ2-5
cdr3_aa: ASSRDGGEETQC

v_call: TRBV20-1
j_call: TRBJ2-7
cdr3_aa: SAPRTGPSYEQY

v_call: TRBV29-1
j_call: TRBJ1-5
cdr3_aa: SARTGSNQPQH

v_call: TRBV12-3/TRBV12-4
j_call: TRBJ2-5
cdr3_aa: ASSPAGSGQTQY

v_call: TRBV2
j_call: TRBJ1-1
cdr3_aa: ASRDRGPRNTEAF

v_call: TRBV6-5
j_call: TRBJ2-1
cdr3_aa: ASTLRGRKDEQF

v_call: TRBV24-1
j_call: TRBJ2-1
cdr3_aa: ATSDSLGGGPYNEQF

v_call: TRBV5-1
j_call: TRBJ2-4
cdr3_aa: ASSLESKNIQY

v_call: TRBV28
j_call: TRBJ1-2
cdr3_aa: ASRTGGHGYT

v_call: TRBV15
j_call: TRBJ2-3
cdr3_aa: ATSRTSGSGADTQY

v_call: TRBV5-1
j_call: TRBJ2-3
cdr3_aa: ASSGGGGDTQY

v_call: TRBV20-1
j_call: TRBJ2-3
cdr3_aa: SARTSGSRTDTQY